The source of this TCR beta chain is a study of control samples from healthy donors and cancer patients. TCRdb keeps only in-frame clones here, not all; method: immunoSEQ multiplex PCR. There are roughly 69,000 clones in the sample; nearly 85% occur only once, and around 14% lies in the top ten. The junction had 9 bases not matched to a gene; V was cut back by 2 bases and J by 1 base. CDR3 length equals 18 residues. The germline V gene has CDR1 MNHEY and CDR2 SVGEGT. The rearrangement uses TRBV6-2 or TRBV6-3 and TRBJ1-2, with 11 bases identical to TRBD1. The sequence came from a man aged 55 to 69 in good health. Sequenced input: blood. CDR3 loop: CASSYGPGQGVRNYGYTF. The CDR3 DNA is TGTGCCAGCAGTTACGGCCCGGGACAGGGGGTTCGTAACTATGGCTACACCTTC.